What follows is one T cell receptor (beta chain) and its context. Its target is not known. The CDR3 is 17 amino acids. Trimming removed 8 bases from V and 1 base from J; junction bases left unmatched: 13. The germline V gene has CDR1 MNHEY and CDR2 SMNVEV (reference sequence). The sample comes from a study of shared clonotypes between healthy human individuals. Study observations and caveats: Some clonotypes were shared by all four sorted-subset donors, while others were not shared. The non-shared ones had lower generation probabilities than the shared ones. Clonotypes that were shared across four donors made up roughly 5.2% of naive CD4 clonotypes.

In the sorted-subset replicate PCRs, 150 to 200 ng DNA, roughly 30,000 T cell genomes, was used. Sequencing used immunoSEQ multiplex PCR; TCRdb keeps in-frame clones, though not all of them. The table lists about 1.5 million clones, around 97% of them singletons, with about 1% in the top ten. The TCR sequence derives from a young man in good health. Sequences were obtained from naive CD4+ T cells sorted from blood. Subset given: CD45RA+ positively selected. The chain has TRBV27 and TRBJ2-5; 10 nucleotides align to TRBD2. The CDR3, as DNA: TGTGCCAGCGCCGGGGGACTAGCGAGGCGGGGCCAAGAGACCCAGTACTTC. Its protein is CASAGGLARRGQETQYF.